This T cell receptor beta chain was sequenced during a study of shared clonotypes between healthy human individuals. Naive CD8 cells were CD45RO-negative, positively selected for CCR7, excluding terminally differentiated effector memory CD45RA+ cells. The assay was immunoSEQ multiplex PCR, and TCRdb's table has in-frame clones only and misses some. The table shows fewer than 1 million clones, with just over 95% occurring only once. The sequenced material came from naive CD8+ T cells sorted from blood. The sequence was collected from a man between 25 and 39 years old in good health.

The CDR3 loop is CASSFYDSSYEQYF. CDR3 DNA sequence: TGTGCCAGCAGTTTCTACGACAGCTCCTACGAGCAGTACTTC. The chain employs TRBV27 and TRBJ2-7; D may be TRBD1 (5 bases). V dropped 3 bases and J dropped 0 bases, with 9 bases sitting between them. Germline values: CDR1 MNHEY, CDR2 SMNVEV (reference sequence). CDR3 length equals 14 residues.